The T cell receptor (beta chain) under discussion was sequenced for a study of OX40 agonist ivuxolimab in advanced cancers. The germline V gene has CDR1 LNHDA and CDR2 SQIVND (reference sequence). The CDR3 is 14 amino acids. V gave up 9 bases and J gave up 1 base; unmatched junction bases: 4. Assay used: immunoSEQ multiplex PCR; TCRdb lists only in-frame clones, some missing. The data show approximately 71,000 clones, with around 94% seen just once and more than 15% held by the top ten. This clone was seen just once. The material sequenced was CD4+ or CD8+ T cells sorted from blood, taken in a trial of the OX40 agonist ivuxolimab. The clonotype comes from an adult with an advanced solid tumor such as melanoma, head and neck, liver or kidney cancer. This sequence joins TRBV19 and TRBJ2-2, with 8 positions matching TRBD1. CDR3 sequence (DNA): TGTGCCAGGGAGGACAGGGTGAACACCGGGGAGCTGTTTTTT. Its protein is CAREDRVNTGELFF. The variable domain in full, completed from reference TRBV19 and TRBJ2-2, reads DGGITQSPKYLFRKEGQNVTLSCEQNLNHDAMYWYRQDPGQGLRLIYYSQIVNDFQKGDIAEGYSVSREKKESFPLTVTSAQKNPTAFYLCAREDRVNTGELFFGEGSRLTVL.